One and the same sample provided the 22 T cell receptor beta chains below, sequenced in a study of monozygotic twins with inflammatory bowel disease. Each CDR3 protein gets one entry in TCRdb, which reprocessed the 5' RACE reads and gives no DNA. The sample table includes around 220,000 distinct CDR3 sequences. Sequenced sample: blood. Every receptor here comes from a human donor with ulcerative colitis or Crohn's disease, or a healthy co-twin of an affected twin (not recorded which).

The chain is built from TRBV7-8 and TRBJ1-3. This CDR3 is built from 14 residues. Germline CDR1 reads SGHVS; CDR2 reads FQNEAQ. CDR3 in amino acids: CASSLIDSGNTIYF.

The V call is TRBV24-1, the J call TRBJ1-2; TCRdb lists TRBD1, though no DNA is available to test this call. Germline V gene data show CDR1 as KGHDR and CDR2 as SFDVKD. The CDR3 sequence is 16 residues long. CDR3 region: CATSVTDRGPYYGYTF.

The chain joins TRBV7-2 to TRBJ1-5. The CDR3 sequence is 14 residues long. Germline CDR1 reads SGHTA; CDR2 reads FQGNSA. CDR3 in amino acids: CASSLDKPNQPQHF.

The chain has TRBV30 and TRBJ2-7; TCRdb's D call of TRBD2 is untestable without DNA. This CDR3 has 11 residues. Germline loops: CDR1 GTSNPN, CDR2 SVGIG (reference sequence). The CDR3 sequence is CAWSAGAEQYF.

The chain links TRBV6-1 to TRBJ2-2; TCRdb indicates TRBD2, and absent DNA this call remains unverified. The germline CDR1 and CDR2 sequences are MNHNS and SASEGT. The CDR3 is 15 amino acids. The CDR3 here is CASRAGGRGTGELFF.

The rearrangement joins TRBV29-1 to TRBJ2-1; the TCRdb D gene call, TRBD2, has no DNA to confirm it. The CDR3 covers 12 residues. Germline V gene data show CDR1 as SQVTM and CDR2 as ANQGSEA. This CDR3 is CSVERAINEQFF.

This chain uses TRBV27 with TRBJ2-7; checking the TCRdb D call of TRBD1 is not possible without DNA. Germline V gene sequence: CDR1 MNHEY, CDR2 SMNVEV (reference sequence). This CDR3 is 15 amino acids long. CDR3 sequence: CASSLSSRGGNEQYF.

The rearrangement joins TRBV18 to TRBJ2-5; the TRBD1 assignment by TCRdb is unverifiable without DNA. This CDR3 spans 15 amino acids. In germline, CDR1 is KGHSH, CDR2 LQKENI. This CDR3 reads CASSPRGTFQETQYF.

The chain recombines TRBV6-1 with TRBJ1-2; TCRdb outputs TRBD1, but without DNA this stays unchecked. The germline V gene has CDR1 MNHNS and CDR2 SASEGT. CDR3 size: 15 residues. The CDR3 is CASSEGQWGSYGYTF.

V is TRBV7-2 and J is TRBJ2-6. This CDR3 has 15 amino acids. Germline assignment: CDR1 SGHTA and CDR2 FQGNSA. The CDR3 here is CASSLDTAGANVLTF. Looking up the rest from reference TRBV7-2 and TRBJ2-6 gives the full variable domain: GAGVSQSPSNKVTEKGKDVELRCDPISGHTALYWYRQSLGQGLEFLIYFQGNSAPDKSGLPSDRFSAERTGGSVSTLTIQRTQQEDSAVYLCASSLDTAGANVLTFGAGSRLTVL.

The chain couples TRBV10-3 to TRBJ2-5; with no DNA, the TCRdb D assignment of TRBD1 cannot be verified. Germline V CDR1 and CDR2: ENHRY, SYGVKD. CDR3 length equals 14 residues. This CDR3 is CATTGFPYQETQYF.

CDR3: CASSGTLGESIPYEQYF. The chain is built from TRBV2 and TRBJ2-7; TCRdb's assignment of TRBD2 cannot be checked, as there is no DNA. The germline CDR1 and CDR2 sequences are SNHLY and FYNNEI. The CDR3 runs to 17 residues.

The chain has TRBV18 and TRBJ2-6. This CDR3 spans 17 amino acids. The V gene's germline CDR1 is KGHSH and CDR2 LQKENI. CDR3 in amino acids: CASSPPSGISGANVLTF.

This chain joins TRBV28 and TRBJ2-6; the D gene TCRdb calls, TRBD1, cannot be checked with no DNA. The CDR3 spans 16 residues. Germline V gene sequence: CDR1 MDHEN, CDR2 SYDVKM. CDR3 sequence: CASNDRGSSGANVLTF.

The V call is TRBV6-1, the J call TRBJ2-1. CDR1 and CDR2 from the germline V gene are MNHNS and SASEGT. The CDR3 extends over 14 amino acids. The CDR3 loop is CASTKPGYYNEQFF.

This chain connects TRBV5-4 to TRBJ2-1. This CDR3 region has 12 residues. Looked up from germline, CDR1 is SGHNT and CDR2 is YYREEE (reference sequence). This chain's CDR3 is CASSLYAASPIF.

The V and J genes are TRBV7-2 and TRBJ2-5; the D call of TRBD1 rests on TCRdb alone, since no DNA is present to check it. Germline CDR1 SGHTA, CDR2 FQGNSA. This CDR3 has 16 residues. CDR3 loop: CASSPGPRGSEETQYF.

The chain joins TRBV11-2 to TRBJ2-7; as DNA is missing, the TRBD1 call by TCRdb cannot be tested. The CDR3 has 13 residues. Looked up from germline, CDR1 is SGHAT and CDR2 is FQNNGV. CDR3 region: CASSSATGIEQYF. Full variable domain (missing parts from reference TRBV11-2 and TRBJ2-7): EAGVAQSPRYKIIEKRQSVAFWCNPISGHATLYWYQQILGQGPKLLIQFQNNGVVDDSQLPKDRFSAERLKGVDSTLKIQPAKLEDSAVYLCASSSATGIEQYFGPGTRLTVT.

The chain carries TRBV11-3 and TRBJ2-3; lacking DNA, the TRBD1 call made by TCRdb goes unchecked. The CDR3 is 14 amino acids. Germline V gene sequence: CDR1 SGHNT, CDR2 YENEEA. CDR3 amino acids: CASSPGGGADTQYF.

The chain joins TRBV20-1 to TRBJ2-5; the TCRdb call, TRBD2, lacks DNA for checking. CDR1 and CDR2 from the germline V gene are DFQATT and SNEGSKA (reference sequence). CDR3 length: 13 residues. The CDR3 loop reads CSAPTSGTETQYF.

This chain joins TRBV5-1 and TRBJ2-7; TCRdb names TRBD1, which stays unverified in the absence of DNA. The CDR3 length is 14 residues. Germline V gene data show CDR1 as SGHRS and CDR2 as YFSETQ. CDR3 amino acids: CASSWTGGTYEQYF.

The V call is TRBV5-6, the J call TRBJ1-1. The CDR3 has 13 residues. Germline CDR1 reads SGHDT; CDR2 reads YYEEEE. CDR3 sequence: CASSLTSTTEAFF.